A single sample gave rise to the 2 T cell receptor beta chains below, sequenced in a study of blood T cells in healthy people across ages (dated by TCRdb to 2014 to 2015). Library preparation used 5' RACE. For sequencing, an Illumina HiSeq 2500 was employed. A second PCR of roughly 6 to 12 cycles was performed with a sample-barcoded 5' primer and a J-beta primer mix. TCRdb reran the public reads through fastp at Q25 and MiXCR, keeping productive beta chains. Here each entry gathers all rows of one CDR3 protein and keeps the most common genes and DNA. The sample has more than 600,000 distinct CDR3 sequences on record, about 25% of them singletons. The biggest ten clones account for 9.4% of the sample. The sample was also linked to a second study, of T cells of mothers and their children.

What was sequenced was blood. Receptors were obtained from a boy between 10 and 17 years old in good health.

CDR3 loop: CASSLEDGNEQFF. Written as DNA, the CDR3 is TGTGCCAGCAGCTTGGAGGACGGCAATGAGCAGTTCTTC. This chain connects TRBV5-6 to TRBJ2-1; D remains ambiguous. V lost 0 bases and J 6 bases, leaving 7 bases between the germline ends. The CDR3 consists of 13 residues. Germline CDR1 SGHDT, CDR2 YYEEEE. The full variable domain, rest sourced from reference TRBV5-6 and TRBJ2-1, is DAGVTQSPTHLIKTRGQQVTLRCSPKSGHDTVSWYQQALGQGPQFIFQYYEEEERQRGNFPDRFSGHQFPNYSSELNVNALLLGDSALYLCASSLEDGNEQFFGPGTRLTVL.

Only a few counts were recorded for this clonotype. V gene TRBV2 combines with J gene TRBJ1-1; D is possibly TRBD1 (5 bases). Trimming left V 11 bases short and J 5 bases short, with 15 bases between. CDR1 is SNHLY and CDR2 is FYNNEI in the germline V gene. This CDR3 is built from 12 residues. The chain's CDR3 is CARRNSGTEAFF. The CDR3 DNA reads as TGTGCCCGAAGAAATTCAGGGACTGAAGCTTTCTTT.